This TCR beta chain was identified in a study of cytomegalovirus exposure and HLA in healthy donors. About this clone: Its cognate antigen is unknown.

Study outcomes and limitations: Some TCR beta chains (roughly 160 of them) were listed as cytomegalovirus-associated. A cluster of highly shared sequence variants was likely a sequencing artifact. Most TCR sequences showed up rarely, but some public TCRs showed up in many donors.

Trimming left V 3 bases short and J 4 bases short, with 12 bases between. The CDR3 runs 14 residues. From germline, CDR1 is SNHLY and CDR2 FYNNEI. A multiplex PCR was run with 60 Vbeta primers and 13 Jbeta primers. The data were produced by immunoSEQ multiplex PCR, yet TCRdb's version contains in-frame clones alone and is incomplete. Counted here are more than 200,000 clones, roughly four fifths occurring once; the ten biggest clones make up about 1.4%. The source is a girl under 18 in good health and CMV-seronegative. The chain combines TRBV2 with TRBJ2-5; D is uncertain. Sequenced input: PBMCs. The DNA of the CDR3 is TGTGCCAGCAGTGATCCCTCAGTAAGAGAGACCCAGTACTTC. Protein product: CASSDPSVRETQYF.